The source of this TCR beta chain is a study of cytomegalovirus exposure and HLA in healthy donors. Overall study: The approximately 110 validation repertoires, a later analysis reported, used the same platform as the 550 to 700 repertoires from the first cohort. Findings and limits, study-wide: The study recorded 150 to 200 TCR beta chains that were cytomegalovirus-associated. That first-cohort TCR clusters tended to co-occur in the roughly 110 validation repertoires was found in a later analysis.

This table comes from immunoSEQ multiplex PCR, and its TCRdb copy is limited to in-frame clones, with some not included. The sample consists of approximately 300,000 clones, about nine tenths of them appearing once. This clone was picked up one time. The antigen is undetermined. This receptor was identified in a woman under 30 in good health and CMV-seronegative. Material: PBMCs.

Here the CDR3 reads CASSNGTRHNEQFF. Written as DNA, the CDR3 is TGTGCCAGCAGCAACGGGACACGTCACAATGAGCAGTTCTTC. The chain recombines TRBV21-1 with TRBJ2-1; the table calls TRBD1, which could not be checked here. TRBV21-1 is labeled a pseudogene. The CDR3 is 14 residues long.